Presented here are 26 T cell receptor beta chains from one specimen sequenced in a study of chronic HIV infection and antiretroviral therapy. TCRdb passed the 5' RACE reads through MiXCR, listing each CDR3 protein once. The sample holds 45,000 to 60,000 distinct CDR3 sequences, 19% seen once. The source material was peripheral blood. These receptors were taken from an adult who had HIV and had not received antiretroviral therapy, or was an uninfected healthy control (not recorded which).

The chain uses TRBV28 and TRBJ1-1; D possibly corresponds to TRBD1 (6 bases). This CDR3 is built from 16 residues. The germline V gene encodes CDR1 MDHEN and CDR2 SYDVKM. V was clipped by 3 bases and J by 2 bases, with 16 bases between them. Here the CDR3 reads CASSLESGGTNTEAFF. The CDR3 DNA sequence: TGTGCCAGCAGTTTGGAGTCGGGGGGCACAAACACTGAAGCTTTCTTT. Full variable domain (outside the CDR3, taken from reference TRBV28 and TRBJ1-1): DVKVTQSSRYLVKRTGEKVFLECVQDMDHENMFWYRQDPGLGLRLIYFSYDVKMKEKGDIPEGYSVSREKKERFSLILESASTNQTSMYLCASSLESGGTNTEAFFGQGTRLTVV.

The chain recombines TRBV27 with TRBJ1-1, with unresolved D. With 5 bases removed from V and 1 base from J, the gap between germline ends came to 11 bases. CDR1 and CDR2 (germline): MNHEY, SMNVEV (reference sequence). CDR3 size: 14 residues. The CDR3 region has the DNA TGTGCCAGCAGTCCTGGGCCAGCGAACACTGAAGCTTTCTTT. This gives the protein CASSPGPANTEAFF.

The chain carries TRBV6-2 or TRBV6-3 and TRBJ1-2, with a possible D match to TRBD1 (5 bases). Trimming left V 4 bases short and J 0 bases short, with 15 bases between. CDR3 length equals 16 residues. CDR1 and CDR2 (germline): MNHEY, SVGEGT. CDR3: CASSSVLTEANYGYTF. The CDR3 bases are TGTGCCAGCAGTTCCGTCTTGACAGAAGCTAACTATGGCTACACCTTC.

The CDR3 is CASSTALGTQNEQFF. The DNA of the CDR3 is TGTGCCAGCAGCACTGCCCTCGGGACTCAAAATGAGCAGTTCTTC. The chain employs TRBV11-2 and TRBJ2-1, with D maybe TRBD2 (6 bases). The ends were cut back, 5 bases at V and 7 bases at J, with 18 bases in the middle. CDR3 length: 15 residues. From germline, CDR1 is SGHAT and CDR2 FQNNGV.

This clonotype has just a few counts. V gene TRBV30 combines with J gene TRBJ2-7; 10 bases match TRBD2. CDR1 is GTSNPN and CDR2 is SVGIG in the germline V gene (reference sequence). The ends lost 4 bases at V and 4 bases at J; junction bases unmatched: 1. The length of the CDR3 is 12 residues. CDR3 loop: CAWTSGSYEQYF. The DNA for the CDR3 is TGTGCCTGGACTAGCGGGAGTTACGAGCAGTACTTC.

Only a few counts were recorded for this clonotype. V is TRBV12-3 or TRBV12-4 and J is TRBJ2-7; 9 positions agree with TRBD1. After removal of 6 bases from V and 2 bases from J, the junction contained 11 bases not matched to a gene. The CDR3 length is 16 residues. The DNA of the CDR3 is TGTGCCAGCAGCCCTATGAAGGGACAGGGCACCTACGAGCAGTACTTC. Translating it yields CASSPMKGQGTYEQYF.

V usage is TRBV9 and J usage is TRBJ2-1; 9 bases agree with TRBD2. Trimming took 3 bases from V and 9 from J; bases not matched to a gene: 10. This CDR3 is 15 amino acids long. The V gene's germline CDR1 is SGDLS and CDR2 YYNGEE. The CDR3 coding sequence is TGTGCCAGCAGCGCCGTAGCGGGAGCGGCGGGTGAGCAGTTCTTC. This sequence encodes CASSAVAGAAGEQFF.

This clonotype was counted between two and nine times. CDR3 loop: CSVKPRGSNYGYTF. Here the CDR3 DNA reads TGCAGCGTGAAACCCAGGGGGTCAAACTATGGCTACACCTTC. This chain joins TRBV29-1 and TRBJ1-2; 7 positions agree with TRBD1. The junction had 9 bases not matched to a gene; V was cut back by 6 bases and J by 2 bases. This CDR3 is built from 14 residues. Per the germline V gene, CDR1 is SQVTM and CDR2 is ANQGSEA.

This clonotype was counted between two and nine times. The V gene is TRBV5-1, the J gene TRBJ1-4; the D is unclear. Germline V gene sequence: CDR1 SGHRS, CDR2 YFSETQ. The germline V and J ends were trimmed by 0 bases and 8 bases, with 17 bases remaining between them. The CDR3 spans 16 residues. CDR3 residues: CASSLAFRYNREKLFF. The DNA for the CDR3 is TGCGCCAGCAGCTTGGCCTTCCGCTATAATCGGGAAAAACTGTTTTTT.

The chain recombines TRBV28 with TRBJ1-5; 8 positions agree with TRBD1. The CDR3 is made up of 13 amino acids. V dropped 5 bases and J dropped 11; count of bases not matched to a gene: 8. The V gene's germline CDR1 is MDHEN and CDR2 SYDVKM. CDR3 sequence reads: CASSPDRVTAQHF. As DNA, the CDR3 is TGTGCCAGCAGTCCGGACAGGGTGACGGCCCAGCATTTT.

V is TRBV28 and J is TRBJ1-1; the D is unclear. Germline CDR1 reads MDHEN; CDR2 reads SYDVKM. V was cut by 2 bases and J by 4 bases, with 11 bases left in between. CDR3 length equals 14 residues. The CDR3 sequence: CASSLMWGGTEAFF. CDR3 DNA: TGTGCCAGCAGTTTAATGTGGGGAGGCACTGAAGCTTTCTTT. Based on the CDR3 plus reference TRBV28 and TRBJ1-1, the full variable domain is DVKVTQSSRYLVKRTGEKVFLECVQDMDHENMFWYRQDPGLGLRLIYFSYDVKMKEKGDIPEGYSVSREKKERFSLILESASTNQTSMYLCASSLMWGGTEAFFGQGTRLTVV.

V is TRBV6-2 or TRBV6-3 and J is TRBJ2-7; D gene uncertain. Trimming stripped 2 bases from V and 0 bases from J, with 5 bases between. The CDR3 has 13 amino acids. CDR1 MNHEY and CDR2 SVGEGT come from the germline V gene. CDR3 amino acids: CASSYASSYEQYF. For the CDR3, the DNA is TGTGCCAGCAGTTACGCGAGCTCCTACGAGCAGTACTTC.

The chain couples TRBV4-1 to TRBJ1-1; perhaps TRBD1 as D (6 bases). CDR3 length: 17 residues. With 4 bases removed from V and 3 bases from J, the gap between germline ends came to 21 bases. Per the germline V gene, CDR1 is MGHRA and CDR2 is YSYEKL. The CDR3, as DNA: TGCGCCAGCAGCCTCGTTCTCGACAGGAAGCAGGACACTGAAGCTTTCTTT. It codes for CASSLVLDRKQDTEAFF.

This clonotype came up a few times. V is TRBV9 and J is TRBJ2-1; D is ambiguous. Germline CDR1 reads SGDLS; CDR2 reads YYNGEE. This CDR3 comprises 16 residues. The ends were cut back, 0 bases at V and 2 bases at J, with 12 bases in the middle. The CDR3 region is CASSVGSGSAYNEQFF. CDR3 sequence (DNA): TGTGCCAGCAGCGTAGGGTCCGGAAGCGCCTACAATGAGCAGTTCTTC. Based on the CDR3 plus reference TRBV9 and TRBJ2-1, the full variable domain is DSGVTQTPKHLITATGQRVTLRCSPRSGDLSVYWYQQSLDQGLQFLIQYYNGEERAKGNILERFSAQQFPDLHSELNLSSLELGDSALYFCASSVGSGSAYNEQFFGPGTRLTVL.

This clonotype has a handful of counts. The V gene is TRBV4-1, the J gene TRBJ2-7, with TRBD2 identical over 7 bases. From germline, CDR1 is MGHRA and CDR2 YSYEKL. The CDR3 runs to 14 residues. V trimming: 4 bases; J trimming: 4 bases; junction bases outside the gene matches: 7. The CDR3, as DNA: TGCGCCAGCAGCCCCCGTGGGAGGGCGTACGAGCAGTACTTC. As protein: CASSPRGRAYEQYF.

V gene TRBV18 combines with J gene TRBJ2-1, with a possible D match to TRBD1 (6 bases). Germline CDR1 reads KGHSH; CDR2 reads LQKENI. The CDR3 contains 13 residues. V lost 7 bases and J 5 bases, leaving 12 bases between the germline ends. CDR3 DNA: TGTGCCAGCTTGTCGGACAGAAACAATGAGCAGTTCTTC. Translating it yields CASLSDRNNEQFF. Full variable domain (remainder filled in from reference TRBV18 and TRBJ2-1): NAGVMQNPRHLVRRRGQEARLRCSPMKGHSHVYWYRQLPEEGLKFMVYLQKENIIDESGMPKERFSAEFPKEGPSILRIQQVVRGDSAAYFCASLSDRNNEQFFGPGTRLTVL.

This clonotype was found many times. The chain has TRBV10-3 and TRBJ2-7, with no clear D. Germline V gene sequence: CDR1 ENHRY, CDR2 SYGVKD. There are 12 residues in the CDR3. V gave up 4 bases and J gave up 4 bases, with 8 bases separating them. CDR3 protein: CAISATDYEQYF. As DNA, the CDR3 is TGTGCCATCAGTGCCACCGATTACGAGCAGTACTTC.

The CDR3 DNA is TGTGCCACCACCGCCGGGGGGAGGGAGAATGAGCAGTTCTTC. It translates to CATTAGGRENEQFF. The rearrangement links TRBV24-1 to TRBJ2-1; 7 nucleotides match TRBD2. There are 14 residues in the CDR3. CDR1 is KGHDR, CDR2 SFDVKD, per germline. Trimming took 8 bases from V and 7 from J; bases not matched to a gene: 10.

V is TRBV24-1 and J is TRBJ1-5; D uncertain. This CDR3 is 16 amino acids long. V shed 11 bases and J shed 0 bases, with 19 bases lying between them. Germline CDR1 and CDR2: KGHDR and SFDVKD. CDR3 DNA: TGTGCCAATTCCGGACGGGATCGTTATAGCAATCAGCCCCAGCATTTT. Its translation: CANSGRDRYSNQPQHF.

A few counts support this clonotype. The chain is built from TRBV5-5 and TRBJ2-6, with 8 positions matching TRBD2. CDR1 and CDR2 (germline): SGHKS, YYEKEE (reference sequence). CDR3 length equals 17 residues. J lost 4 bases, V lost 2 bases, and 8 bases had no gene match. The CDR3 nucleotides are TGTGCCAGCAGCTTTATCGCGGGGGGCACAGGGGCCAACGTCCTGACTTTC. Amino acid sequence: CASSFIAGGTGANVLTF.

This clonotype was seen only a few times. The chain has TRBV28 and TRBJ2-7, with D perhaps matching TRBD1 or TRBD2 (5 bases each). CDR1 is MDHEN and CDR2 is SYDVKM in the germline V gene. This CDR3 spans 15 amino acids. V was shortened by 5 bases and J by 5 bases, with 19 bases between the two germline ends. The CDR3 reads CASSLTPGPQNEQYF. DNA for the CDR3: TGTGCCAGCAGTCTCACCCCGGGACCCCAGAACGAGCAGTACTTC.

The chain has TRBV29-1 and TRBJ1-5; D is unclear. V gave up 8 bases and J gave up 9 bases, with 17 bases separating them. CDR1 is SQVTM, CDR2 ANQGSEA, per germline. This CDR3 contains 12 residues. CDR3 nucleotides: TGCAGCTTTTCAAACCAATATGGGCCCCAGCATTTT. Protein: CSFSNQYGPQHF. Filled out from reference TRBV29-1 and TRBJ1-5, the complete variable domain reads SAVISQKPSRDICQRGTSLTIQCQVDSQVTMMFWYRQQPGQSLTLIATANQGSEATYESGFVIDKFPISRPNLTFSTLTVSNMSPEDSSIYLCSFSNQYGPQHFGDGTRLSIL.

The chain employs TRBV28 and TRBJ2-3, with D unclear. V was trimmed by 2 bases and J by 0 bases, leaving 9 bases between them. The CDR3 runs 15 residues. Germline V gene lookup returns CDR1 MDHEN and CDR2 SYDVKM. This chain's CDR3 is CASSLPGASTDTQYF. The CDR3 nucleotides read TGTGCCAGCAGTTTACCCGGTGCTAGCACAGATACGCAGTATTTT.

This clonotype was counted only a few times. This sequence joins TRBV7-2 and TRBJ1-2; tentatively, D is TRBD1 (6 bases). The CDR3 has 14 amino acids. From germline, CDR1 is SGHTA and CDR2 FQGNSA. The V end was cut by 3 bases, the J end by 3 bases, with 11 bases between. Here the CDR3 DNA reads TGTGCCAGCAGCTTCGGCAGGGGAGACTATGGCTACACCTTC. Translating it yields CASSFGRGDYGYTF. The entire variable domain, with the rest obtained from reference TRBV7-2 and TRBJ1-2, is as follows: GAGVSQSPSNKVTEKGKDVELRCDPISGHTALYWYRQSLGQGLEFLIYFQGNSAPDKSGLPSDRFSAERTGGSVSTLTIQRTQQEDSAVYLCASSFGRGDYGYTFGSGTRLTVV.

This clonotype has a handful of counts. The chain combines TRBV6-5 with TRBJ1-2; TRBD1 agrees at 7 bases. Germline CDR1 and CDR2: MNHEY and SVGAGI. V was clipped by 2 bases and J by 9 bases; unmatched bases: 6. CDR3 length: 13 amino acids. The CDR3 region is CASSYGDSRSYTF. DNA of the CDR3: TGTGCCAGCAGTTACGGGGACAGCCGGAGCTACACCTTC.

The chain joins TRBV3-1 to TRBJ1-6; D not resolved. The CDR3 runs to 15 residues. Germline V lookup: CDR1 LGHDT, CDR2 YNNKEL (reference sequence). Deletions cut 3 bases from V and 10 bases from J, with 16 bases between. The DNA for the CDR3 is TGTGCCAGCAGCCAGCTTCATATTGGTGGGTCACCCCTCCACTTT. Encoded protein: CASSQLHIGGSPLHF.